This T cell receptor beta chain emerged from a study of blood T cells in healthy people across ages. The CDR3 consists of 15 residues. The germline gives CDR1 DFQATT, CDR2 SNEGSKA (reference sequence). Deletions cut 3 bases from V and 4 bases from J, with 18 bases between. It was with a sample-barcoded 5' primer and a J-beta primer mix that a second PCR of roughly 7 to 12 cycles was run. Each sample yielded at least 3 million CDR3-containing paired-end reads. One entry per CDR3 protein, called by TCRdb with MiXCR from the 5' RACE reads. Among 1.5 million to 2 million distinct CDR3 sequences listed, around half were seen once.

This chain connects TRBV20-1 to TRBJ1-1, with D perhaps TRBD1 (5 bases). This receptor was obtained from a woman aged 40 to 50 in good health. The sequenced sample was blood. CDR3 sequence: CSASGPGPALTEAFF. CDR3 DNA: TGCAGTGCTAGTGGACCGGGACCGGCGCTCACTGAAGCTTTCTTT.